The rows below give T cell receptor beta chains drawn from one sample of a study of blood T cell repertoires in COVID-19. Repertoires were generated with immunoSEQ multiplex PCR, while TCRdb's copy carries only in-frame clones and drops some. The sample holds about 300,000 clones, around 85% seen once. The specimen sequenced was peripheral blood. The receptors here all came from a human donor with COVID-19, enrolled during active disease. The donor label of this sample is uncertain. The CDR3 runs from the conserved cysteine through the conserved F or W. A D gene is named only where the DNA matches it firmly. Rows give clone size only sometimes, using once, few, many, or a class for an expanded clone.

abundance | j_gene | v_gene | d_gene | CDR3aa | CDR3nt
NA | TRBJ2-5 | TRBV6-4 | TRBD1 | CASSGARGETQYF | TGTGCCAGCAGTGGCGCCAGGGGGGAGACCCAGTACTTC
NA | TRBJ2-2 | TRBV18 | TRBD1 | CASSPNLDRADGELFF | TGTGCCAGCTCACCGAATTTAGACAGGGCGGACGGGGAGCTGTTTTTT
few | TRBJ2-1 | TRBV6-4 | TRBD2 | CASSDSTSGSNEQFF | TGTGCCAGCAGTGACTCGACTAGCGGGAGCAATGAGCAGTTCTTC
NA | TRBJ2-7 | TRBV11-3 | TRBD2 | CASSSRLAGVHEQYF | TGTGCCAGCAGCTCTAGACTAGCGGGAGTTCACGAGCAGTACTTC
NA | TRBJ1-4 | TRBV7-3 | TRBD1 | CASSPNRLQGATNEKLFF | TGTGCCAGCAGCCCAAACAGACTACAGGGGGCAACTAATGAAAAACTGTTTTTT
many | TRBJ1-4 | TRBV10-2 | NA | CASSPGGLIEKLFF | TGCGCCAGCAGCCCCGGGGGTCTAATCGAAAAACTGTTTTTT
NA | TRBJ1-4 | TRBV19 | NA | CASSMRGGPDGEKLFF | TGTGCCAGTAGTATGAGAGGAGGACCCGACGGGGAAAAACTGTTTTTT
NA | TRBJ1-6 | TRBV7-2 | NA | CASSPATGRDSPLHF | TGTGCCAGCAGCCCAGCGACAGGACGTGATTCACCCCTCCACTTT
NA | TRBJ2-3 | TRBV9 | TRBD1 | CASSVGTGKTDTQYF | TGTGCCAGCAGCGTAGGGACAGGGAAAACAGATACGCAGTATTTT
NA | TRBJ1-5 | TRBV5-5 | NA | CASSPNPGSFNQPQHF | TGTGCCAGCAGCCCGAATCCGGGGAGCTTCAATCAGCCCCAGCATTTT
NA | TRBJ2-7 | TRBV5-6 | NA | CASSAPGSNYEQYF | TGTGCCAGCAGCGCTCCGGGGTCCAACTACGAGCAGTACTTC
NA | TRBJ2-7 | TRBV12-3/TRBV12-4 | TRBD2 | CASSAGGGYEQYF | TGTGCCAGCAGTGCGGGCGGGGGATACGAGCAGTACTTC
NA | TRBJ1-5 | TRBV19 | NA | CASSSQYSNQPQHF | TGTGCCAGTAGTAGCCAGTATAGCAATCAGCCCCAGCATTTT
NA | TRBJ2-7 | TRBV18 | TRBD1 | CASSPDRGWREQYF | TGTGCCAGCTCACCAGACAGGGGTTGGCGGGAGCAGTACTTC
NA | TRBJ2-3 | TRBV19 | NA | CASSMIGDSTQYF | TGTGCCAGTAGTATGATTGGCGACTCAACGCAGTATTTT
NA | TRBJ2-5 | TRBV5-3 | NA | CARSLSFPETQYF | TGTGCCAGAAGCTTGTCGTTCCCAGAAACCCAGTACTTC
NA | TRBJ1-4 | TRBV30 | NA | CAWRGGANNEKLFF | TGTGCCTGGAGAGGTGGGGCCAATAATGAAAAACTGTTTTTT
once | TRBJ2-7 | TRBV21-1 | NA | CASSKVSGTRNYEQYF | TGTGCCAGCAGCAAAGTCTCCGGGACTCGCAACTACGAGCAGTACTTC
NA | TRBJ2-7 | TRBV28 | TRBD1 | CASSTRGQGASYEQYF | TGTGCCAGCAGTACCCGGGGGCAGGGGGCGTCCTACGAGCAGTACTTC
NA | TRBJ2-5 | TRBV7-8 | TRBD2 | CASRLAAGETQYF | TGTGCCAGCCGACTAGCGGCAGGGGAGACCCAGTACTTC
NA | TRBJ2-1 | TRBV6-2/TRBV6-3 | TRBD2 | CASSLGAGWGNEQFF | TGTGCCAGCAGCTTAGGAGCGGGATGGGGGAATGAGCAGTTCTTC
NA | TRBJ2-5 | TRBV7-2 | NA | CASSVPRIPEMGSETQYF | TGTGCCAGCAGTGTCCCTCGAATTCCGGAGATGGGTTCAGAGACCCAGTACTTC
few | TRBJ1-1 | TRBV7-8 | NA | CASSYGESTEAFF | TGTGCCAGCAGCTACGGGGAGAGCACTGAAGCTTTCTTT
few | TRBJ2-7 | TRBV29-1 | TRBD2 | CSVGVVLAGGEQYF | TGCAGCGTTGGGGTCGTGCTAGCGGGAGGGGAGCAGTACTTC
NA | TRBJ2-1 | TRBV29-1 | TRBD2 | CSVGSGLPNDEQFF | TGCAGCGTTGGGTCGGGACTACCGAACGATGAGCAGTTCTTC
NA | TRBJ2-5 | TRBV5-1 | TRBD1 | CASSLPPQGTAETQYF | TGCGCCAGCAGCTTACCGCCACAGGGGACGGCGGAGACCCAGTACTTC
NA | TRBJ2-3 | TRBV25-1 | TRBD2 | CSGRAPGTDTQYF | TGCAGCGGGAGGGCCCCAGGGACAGATACGCAGTATTTT
NA | TRBJ1-2 | TRBV11-2 | NA | CASSQNRESYNYGYTF | TGTGCCAGCAGCCAGAATCGGGAGAGCTATAACTATGGCTACACCTTC
NA | TRBJ2-3 | TRBV3-1/TRBV3-2 | NA | CASSLRRGTDTQYF | TGTGCCAGCAGCCTGCGGAGGGGCACGGATACGCAGTATTTT
once | TRBJ2-1 | TRBV27 | TRBD2 | CASKPGTSAYNEQFF | TGTGCCAGCAAGCCCGGGACTAGCGCCTACAATGAGCAGTTCTTC
NA | TRBJ2-1 | TRBV30 | NA | CASPRDSDEQFF | TGTGCCTCCCCCCGCGACTCCGATGAGCAGTTCTTC
NA | TRBJ2-5 | TRBV6-5 | NA | CASRGTTETQYF | TGTGCCAGCAGGGGTACTACAGAGACCCAGTACTTC
NA | TRBJ2-4 | TRBV2 | NA | CASSRSSSPNGNIQYF | TGTGCCAGCAGTCGGAGCAGCTCCCCCAACGGGAACATTCAGTACTTC
NA | TRBJ2-5 | TRBV5-6 | TRBD1 | CASSLFSGQAYQETQYF | TGTGCCAGCAGCTTGTTTTCGGGACAGGCGTACCAAGAGACCCAGTACTTC
NA | TRBJ2-2 | TRBV29-1 | NA | CSVSGLQTGELFF | TGCAGCGTTTCTGGACTACAAACCGGGGAGCTGTTTTTT
NA | TRBJ2-3 | TRBV12-3/TRBV12-4 | NA | CASSLTSTDTQYF | TGTGCCAGCAGCCTGACTAGCACAGATACGCAGTATTTT
NA | TRBJ1-2 | TRBV3-1/TRBV3-2 | NA | CASSQSRANSYTF | TGTGCCAGCAGCCAAAGCAGGGCTAACAGCTACACCTTC
few | TRBJ2-5 | TRBV28 | NA | CASSLPTFRGETQYF | TGTGCCAGCAGTTTACCGACATTCCGGGGAGAGACCCAGTACTTC
NA | TRBJ1-2 | TRBV7-2 | NA | CASSLVMNFYTF | TGTGCCAGCAGCTTAGTGATGAACTTCTACACCTTC
once | TRBJ1-1 | TRBV28 | NA | CASSPGGGLFGTEAFF | TGTGCCAGCAGTCCCGGCGGGGGGCTTTTTGGCACTGAAGCTTTCTTT